Below, one T cell receptor beta chain is given with its context. What it recognizes is unknown. This sample is drawn from a study of OX40 agonist ivuxolimab in advanced cancers. For the study at large: Dose-escalation patients' cancers were hepatocellular carcinoma, melanoma, renal cell or head and neck cancer. At around 81% male, the cohort had a mean age of about 60 years, ranging from roughly 20 to 79. Study-level points and caveats: Expanded clones were, on average, more numerous in CD8+ T cells than in CD4+.

Method: immunoSEQ multiplex PCR; TCRdb's copy keeps in-frame clones and lacks some. The table records roughly 90,000 clones, approximately 89% of them present only once. The J segment lost 4 bases and the V segment lost 0 bases, leaving 7 bases of the junction unmatched. The CDR3 extends over 16 amino acids. Looked up from germline, CDR1 is SGHNT and CDR2 is YYREEE (reference sequence). The chain employs TRBV5-4 and TRBJ2-5, with 9 bases aligning to TRBD1. Specimen: CD4+ or CD8+ T cells sorted from blood, collected in a trial of the OX40 agonist ivuxolimab. The clonotype originates from an adult with an advanced solid tumor such as melanoma, head and neck, liver or kidney cancer. CDR3 sequence reads: CASSLGDREWGETQYF. The CDR3 DNA reads as TGTGCCAGCAGCTTGGGGGACAGGGAATGGGGAGAGACCCAGTACTTC.